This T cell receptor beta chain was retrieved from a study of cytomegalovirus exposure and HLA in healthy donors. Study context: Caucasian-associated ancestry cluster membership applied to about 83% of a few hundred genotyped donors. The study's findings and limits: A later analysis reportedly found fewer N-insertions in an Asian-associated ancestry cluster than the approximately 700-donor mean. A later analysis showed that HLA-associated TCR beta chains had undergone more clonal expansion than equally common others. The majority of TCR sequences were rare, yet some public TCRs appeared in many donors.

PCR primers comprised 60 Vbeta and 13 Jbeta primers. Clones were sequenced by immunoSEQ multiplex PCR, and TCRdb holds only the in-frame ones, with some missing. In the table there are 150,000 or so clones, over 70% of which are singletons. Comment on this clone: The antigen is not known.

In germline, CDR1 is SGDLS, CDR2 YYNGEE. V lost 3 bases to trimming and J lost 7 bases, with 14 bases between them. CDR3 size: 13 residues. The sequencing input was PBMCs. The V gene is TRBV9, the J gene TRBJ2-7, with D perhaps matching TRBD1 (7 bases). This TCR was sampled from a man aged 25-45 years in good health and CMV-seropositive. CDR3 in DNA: TGTGCCAGCAGCGATAGACAGGGACTTGAGCAGTACTTC. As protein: CASSDRQGLEQYF.